These 24 T cell receptor beta chains came from one sample sequenced in a study of early T cells in non-severe SARS-CoV-2 infection (TCRdb year 2021). The method was 5' RACE. Sequencer: NextSeq 500. TCRdb redid the processing of the public reads, applying fastp at Q25 and MiXCR, and retained in-frame beta chains. Every CDR3 protein is listed once, alongside the most common genes and DNA of its rows. Counted in this sample were some 50,000 distinct CDR3 sequences; about 9.7% of them appeared once. The top ten hold 4% to 5% of the sample. Specimen: whole blood. The receptors originated from an adult who was a healthcare worker with PCR-confirmed SARS-CoV-2 infection or an uninfected control (not recorded which).

Ten or more counts support this clonotype. The rearrangement joins TRBV7-2 to TRBJ1-3, with D uncertain. CDR3 length equals 15 residues. Trimming stripped 5 bases from V and 0 bases from J, with 11 bases between. CDR1 is SGHTA, CDR2 FQGNSA, per germline. The CDR3 DNA reads as TGTGCCAGCAGCCCCGACGGGAGCTCTGGAAACACCATATATTTT. Translating it yields CASSPDGSSGNTIYF. Full variable domain (rest looked up from reference TRBV7-2 and TRBJ1-3): GAGVSQSPSNKVTEKGKDVELRCDPISGHTALYWYRQSLGQGLEFLIYFQGNSAPDKSGLPSDRFSAERTGGSVSTLTIQRTQQEDSAVYLCASSPDGSSGNTIYFGEGSWLTVV.

This clonotype has ten or more counts. The V call is TRBV7-9, the J call TRBJ2-5; D gene uncertain. Germline-derived CDR1 and CDR2 are SEHNR and FQNEAQ (reference sequence). V shed 5 bases and J shed 5 bases, with 24 bases lying between them. The CDR3 totals 17 residues. The DNA of the CDR3 is TGTGCCAGCAGCCTAAGGTTCGTCGGTGGCGAGTGGGAGACCCAGTACTTC. Translating gives CASSLRFVGGEWETQYF. Filled out from reference TRBV7-9 and TRBJ2-5, the complete variable domain reads DTGVSQNPRHKITKRGQNVTFRCDPISEHNRLYWYRQTLGQGPEFLTYFQNEAQLEKSRLLSDRFSAERPKGSFSTLEIQRTEQGDSAMYLCASSLRFVGGEWETQYFGPGTRLLVL.

In this sample, this clonotype turned up a few times. Here the CDR3 DNA reads TGCGCCAGCAGGGGCACTGGACAGGCGACCTACGAGCAGTACTTC. It translates to CASRGTGQATYEQYF. This chain connects TRBV5-1 to TRBJ2-7; 7 nucleotides line up with TRBD1. Germline CDR1 and CDR2: SGHRS and YFSETQ. The V and J ends lost 5 bases and 2 bases, in that order; junction bases with no gene match: 10. The CDR3 spans 15 residues.

The chain carries TRBV20-1 and TRBJ1-2; TRBD1 agrees at 7 bases. This CDR3 region has 14 residues. Germline CDR1 and CDR2: DFQATT and SNEGSKA (reference sequence). The junction had 8 bases not matched to a gene; V was cut back by 0 bases and J by 7 bases. The CDR3 protein is CSARDMQGETGYTF. Written as DNA, the CDR3 is TGCAGTGCTAGAGATATGCAGGGGGAAACTGGCTACACCTTC.

This clonotype was observed at least ten times. V is TRBV7-9 and J is TRBJ2-2; 7 nucleotides agree with TRBD1. After removal of 5 bases from V and 5 bases from J, the junction contained 5 bases not matched to a gene. CDR3 length: 14 amino acids. CDR1 and CDR2 (germline): SEHNR, FQNEAQ (reference sequence). CDR3 bases: TGTGCCAGCAGCACCTGGACAGGTACCGGGGAGCTGTTTTTT. Its translation: CASSTWTGTGELFF. The whole variable domain, remainder taken from reference TRBV7-9 and TRBJ2-2, is DTGVSQNPRHKITKRGQNVTFRCDPISEHNRLYWYRQTLGQGPEFLTYFQNEAQLEKSRLLSDRFSAERPKGSFSTLEIQRTEQGDSAMYLCASSTWTGTGELFFGEGSRLTVL.

Many counts were recorded for this clonotype. This rearrangement joins TRBV30 to TRBJ1-5, with unresolved D. The CDR3 totals 13 residues. Germline CDR1 is GTSNPN and CDR2 is SVGIG (reference sequence). V was shortened by 1 base and J by 4 bases, with 8 bases between the two germline ends. CDR3 bases: TGTGCCTGGAGTGGCGACGGAAATCAGCCCCAGCATTTT. This sequence encodes CAWSGDGNQPQHF.

This clonotype has more than one count but fewer than ten. V and J are TRBV4-1 and TRBJ2-2; 8 bases line up with TRBD1. The CDR3 loop spans 18 amino acids. J lost 2 bases, V lost 1 base, and 9 bases had no gene match. The germline V gene has CDR1 MGHRA and CDR2 YSYEKL. The DNA of the CDR3 is TGCGCCAGCAGCCAAGGAGGGACAGGCACCCTAAACACCGGGGAGCTGTTTTTT. This gives the protein CASSQGGTGTLNTGELFF.

A few counts support this clonotype. This rearrangement joins TRBV7-2 to TRBJ1-5; TRBD1 matches 10 bases. CDR3 size: 15 residues. Germline V gene data show CDR1 as SGHTA and CDR2 as FQGNSA. J gave up 5 bases and V 5 bases, and 6 bases lay outside the gene matches. CDR3 DNA: TGTGCCAGCAGCATAACCGGGACAGGGGATCAGCCCCAGCATTTT. Protein product: CASSITGTGDQPQHF.

This clonotype was detected many times. This chain uses TRBV6-2 or TRBV6-3 with TRBJ2-5; 10 nucleotides agree with TRBD2. The CDR3 has 17 residues. Germline loops: CDR1 MNHEY, CDR2 SVGEGT. The junction had 14 bases not matched to a gene; V was cut back by 8 bases and J by 2 bases. CDR3 sequence reads: CASSYATSGTRQETQYF. The CDR3 nucleotides read TGTGCCAGCTCCTACGCTACTAGCGGGACCCGACAAGAGACCCAGTACTTC.

This clonotype showed up many times. The chain employs TRBV20-1 and TRBJ1-4, with TRBD1 matching over 7 bases. V lost 3 bases to trimming and J lost 8 bases; unmatched junction nucleotides: 12. The CDR3 spans 15 residues. The germline V gene encodes CDR1 DFQATT and CDR2 SNEGSKA (reference sequence). CDR3 sequence (DNA): TGCAGTGCTAGTGCTGCGAGGACAGGCATCGAAAAACTGTTTTTT. Its protein is CSASAARTGIEKLFF.

Remarks on this clonotype: With a much larger clone just one base away, this may be a read error. This chain joins TRBV11-3 and TRBJ2-1, with a possible D match to TRBD2 (6 bases). V lost 3 bases, J lost 5 bases, and 14 bases lay in between. The germline V gene has CDR1 SGHNT and CDR2 YENEEA. The CDR3 runs to 15 residues. CDR3: CASSFETSGDNEQFF. The CDR3 bases are TGTGCCAGCAGCTTCGAGACGTCGGGGGACAATGAGCAGTTCTTC.

V gene TRBV11-2 combines with J gene TRBJ2-5; TRBD2 is a possible D gene (6 bases). CDR3 size: 13 residues. From germline, CDR1 is SGHAT and CDR2 FQNNGV. Trimming took off 5 bases at V and 3 bases at J, with 10 bases between the two ends. DNA for the CDR3: TGTGCCAGCAGCGAACAGCGGGAAGAGACCCAGTACTTC. Its protein product is CASSEQREETQYF.

This clonotype was recorded at least ten times. V is TRBV7-6 and J is TRBJ2-1; 7 positions match TRBD2. The length of the CDR3 is 16 residues. V was clipped by 5 bases and J by 4 bases; unmatched bases: 11. CDR1 and CDR2 from the germline V gene are SGHVS and FNYEAQ. For the CDR3, the DNA is TGTGCCAGCAGCCCCCCCCCGGGAGGCAGTTACAATGAGCAGTTCTTC. Protein: CASSPPPGGSYNEQFF.

V and J are TRBV20-1 and TRBJ2-1; TRBD1 matches 10 bases. Germline CDR1 reads DFQATT; CDR2 reads SNEGSKA (reference sequence). J was trimmed by 8 bases and V by 3 bases; bases with no gene match: 7. The CDR3 contains 14 residues. The CDR3 protein is CSASPGQGLDEQFF. The CDR3 DNA reads as TGCAGTGCTAGCCCGGGACAGGGGCTTGATGAGCAGTTCTTC.

In this sample, this clonotype turned up many times. V gene TRBV7-2 combines with J gene TRBJ2-1; 9 bases line up with TRBD1. This CDR3 comprises 17 residues. Trimming at V came to 3 bases and at J to 6 bases, leaving 12 bases not matched to a gene. Germline V CDR1 and CDR2: SGHTA, FQGNSA. The chain's CDR3 is CASSFYVPGQGGNEQFF. CDR3 DNA: TGTGCCAGCAGCTTCTACGTCCCGGGACAGGGTGGCAATGAGCAGTTCTTC. Full variable domain (remainder filled in from reference TRBV7-2 and TRBJ2-1): GAGVSQSPSNKVTEKGKDVELRCDPISGHTALYWYRQSLGQGLEFLIYFQGNSAPDKSGLPSDRFSAERTGGSVSTLTIQRTQQEDSAVYLCASSFYVPGQGGNEQFFGPGTRLTVL.

This clonotype was found many times. This chain links TRBV30 with TRBJ1-1; possibly TRBD1 for D (5 bases). V shed 7 bases and J shed 3 bases, with 15 bases lying between them. This CDR3 region has 13 residues. Germline V gene data show CDR1 as GTSNPN and CDR2 as SVGIG (reference sequence). The CDR3 here is CAFNPGYYTEAFF. The CDR3 coding sequence is TGTGCCTTTAATCCAGGGTACTACACTGAAGCTTTCTTT.

This clonotype was seen repeatedly, ten times or more. The gene calls are TRBV12-3 or TRBV12-4 and TRBJ1-1, with a possible D match to TRBD1 (5 bases). V was clipped by 3 bases and J by 9 bases, with 14 bases between them. The CDR3 runs to 13 residues. Here the CDR3 reads CASSLAGQLQAFF. In DNA form, the CDR3 reads TGTGCCAGCAGTTTGGCAGGGCAACTTCAAGCTTTCTTT.

This clonotype was observed a handful of times. V gene TRBV6-5 combines with J gene TRBJ2-3; no definite D call. Trimming shortened V by 2 bases and J by 0 bases, and 3 bases separated the two germline ends. There are 13 residues in the CDR3. Germline CDR1 is MNHEY and CDR2 is SVGAGI. CDR3 sequence reads: CASSYTSTDTQYF. In nucleotides, the CDR3 is TGTGCCAGCAGTTACACCAGCACAGATACGCAGTATTTT.

This clonotype was detected many times. This chain uses TRBV20-1 with TRBJ2-5; D may be TRBD2 (6 bases). Per germline, CDR1 DFQATT and CDR2 SNEGSKA (reference sequence). There are 15 residues in the CDR3. Trimming took 1 base from V and 5 from J, leaving 17 bases between them. DNA of the CDR3: TGCAGTGCTAGAGCTCCCCGGGAGACGGTGGAGACCCAGTACTTC. Protein: CSARAPRETVETQYF.

This clonotype was seen a few times. The chain carries TRBV5-1 and TRBJ2-3, with TRBD2 matching 13 bases. The germline V gene has CDR1 SGHRS and CDR2 YFSETQ. This CDR3 has 16 amino acids. J gave up 2 bases and V 4 bases, and 4 bases lay outside the gene matches. The CDR3 nucleotides read TGCGCCAGCAGCCAGGGACTAGCGGGATCCACAGATACGCAGTATTTT. It is translated as CASSQGLAGSTDTQYF.

The chain couples TRBV11-2 to TRBJ2-7; the match to TRBD2 covers 8 bases. From germline, CDR1 is SGHAT and CDR2 FQNNGV. The CDR3 is made up of 13 amino acids. The trim removed 8 bases at V and 3 bases at J, leaving 6 bases unmatched. DNA of the CDR3: TGTGCCAGCTCGCGGGGGGCCGGCTACGAGCAGTACTTC. Protein product: CASSRGAGYEQYF. Variable domain in full (rest from reference TRBV11-2 and TRBJ2-7): EAGVAQSPRYKIIEKRQSVAFWCNPISGHATLYWYQQILGQGPKLLIQFQNNGVVDDSQLPKDRFSAERLKGVDSTLKIQPAKLEDSAVYLCASSRGAGYEQYFGPGTRLTVT.

This clonotype was seen at least ten times. The chain links TRBV5-5 to TRBJ2-3; tentatively, D is TRBD2 (5 bases). Germline values: CDR1 SGHKS, CDR2 YYEKEE (reference sequence). V lost 4 bases and J lost 0, with 15 bases in between. This CDR3 has 16 amino acids. The CDR3 DNA reads TGTGCCAGCAGCCCCCGGACGGGAAAGAGCACAGATACGCAGTATTTT. Translated: CASSPRTGKSTDTQYF.

This clonotype was seen more than once but under ten times. This rearrangement joins TRBV4-2 to TRBJ2-7, with D unresolved. Trimming removed 0 bases from V and 0 bases from J, with 6 bases in between. The CDR3 length is 14 residues. Germline loops: CDR1 LGHNA, CDR2 YNFKEQ. The CDR3 sequence is CASSQEAVSYEQYF. The CDR3 DNA reads as TGTGCCAGCAGCCAAGAAGCAGTCTCCTACGAGCAGTACTTC.

This clonotype has at least ten counts. The J gene is TRBJ1-1, the V gene TRBV9, with D unresolved. This CDR3 has 13 residues. V was cut by 4 bases and J by 0 bases, with 7 bases left in between. CDR1 and CDR2 from the germline V gene are SGDLS and YYNGEE. The chain's CDR3 is CASSPHLNTEAFF. CDR3 DNA sequence: TGTGCCAGCAGCCCACATTTGAACACTGAAGCTTTCTTT. The variable domain in full, completed from reference TRBV9 and TRBJ1-1, reads DSGVTQTPKHLITATGQRVTLRCSPRSGDLSVYWYQQSLDQGLQFLIQYYNGEERAKGNILERFSAQQFPDLHSELNLSSLELGDSALYFCASSPHLNTEAFFGQGTRLTVV.